This is a list of T cell receptor beta chains from one sample in a study of identical twins. TCRdb recomputed calls from the 5' RACE reads with MiXCR, one row per CDR3 protein. The sample holds fewer than 550,000 distinct CDR3 sequences, 13% to 15% seen once. This sample also belongs to another study, concerning yellow fever vaccine responses in identical twins.

Material for sequencing was CD4+ T cells sorted from blood. These receptors came from a woman aged 18-29 years in good health. Both conserved end residues are part of each CDR3. D genes are given only for firm matches. Only some rows state a clone size, as once, few, many or a class for expanded clones.

J: TRBJ2-5; D: -; size: few; V: TRBV2; CDR3: CASKLGASQETQYF; DNA: TGTGCCAGCAAATTAGGGGCTAGCCAAGAGACCCAGTACTTC
J: TRBJ2-5; D: TRBD2; size: few; V: TRBV7-9; CDR3: CASSLAAGGLETQYF; DNA: TGTGCCAGCAGCTTAGCAGCGGGGGGGCTGGAGACCCAGTACTTC
J: TRBJ2-3; D: -; size: many; V: TRBV5-1; CDR3: CASSTRTAGTDTQYF; DNA: TGCGCCAGCAGCACCCGGACGGCGGGCACAGATACGCAGTATTTT
J: TRBJ2-7; D: -; size: -; V: TRBV6-6; CDR3: CASSPNIEQYF; DNA: TGTGCCAGCAGCCCGAACATCGAGCAGTACTTC
J: TRBJ2-1; D: TRBD1; size: many; V: TRBV6-1; CDR3: CASSRTRDRDNEQFF; DNA: TGTGCCAGCAGCCGCACCCGGGACAGGGACAATGAGCAGTTCTTC
J: TRBJ2-1; D: TRBD2; size: -; V: TRBV20-1; CDR3: CSGLRLATNHEQFF; DNA: TGCAGTGGACTCCGACTAGCGACCAACCATGAGCAGTTCTTC
J: TRBJ2-1; D: -; size: few; V: TRBV7-8; CDR3: CALQEGGEQFF; DNA: TGTGCCCTCCAAGAAGGGGGTGAGCAGTTCTTC
J: TRBJ2-7; D: -; size: many; V: TRBV7-9; CDR3: CASSLRLHEQYF; DNA: TGTGCCAGCAGCTTAAGGCTTCACGAGCAGTACTTC
J: TRBJ2-2; D: -; size: -; V: TRBV20-1; CDR3: CSAEWGGELFF; DNA: TGCAGTGCTGAGTGGGGCGGGGAGCTGTTTTTT
J: TRBJ2-7; D: -; size: many; V: TRBV10-2; CDR3: CSTKSGGRNEQYF; DNA: TGCTCAACCAAATCCGGGGGACGGAACGAGCAGTACTTC
J: TRBJ1-5; D: TRBD1; size: few; V: TRBV2; CDR3: CASSVAQGVGQPQHF; DNA: TGTGCCAGCAGTGTGGCACAGGGGGTAGGTCAGCCCCAGCATTTT
J: TRBJ2-7; D: TRBD2; size: few; V: TRBV28; CDR3: CASSWQGLASYEQYF; DNA: TGTGCCAGCAGTTGGCAAGGACTAGCCTCGTACGAGCAGTACTTC
J: TRBJ2-5; D: -; size: -; V: TRBV5-1; CDR3: CASKLEIQETQYF; DNA: TGCGCCAGCAAGTTGGAGATACAAGAGACCCAGTACTTC
J: TRBJ2-1; D: -; size: few; V: TRBV20-1; CDR3: CSANARLARSNEQFF; DNA: TGCAGTGCTAATGCTCGCCTAGCGCGGAGTAATGAGCAGTTCTTC
J: TRBJ2-1; D: TRBD1; size: -; V: TRBV12-3/TRBV12-4; CDR3: CASRRQGFYNEQFF; DNA: TGTGCCAGCAGAAGACAGGGGTTCTACAATGAGCAGTTCTTC
J: TRBJ1-2; D: -; size: many; V: TRBV11-2; CDR3: CASSLAGSGVDYGYTF; DNA: TGTGCCAGCAGCTTAGCCGGGTCGGGCGTAGACTATGGCTACACCTTC
J: TRBJ2-3; D: TRBD2; size: -; V: TRBV4-2; CDR3: CASSQEVLAGSDTQYF; DNA: TGTGCCAGCAGCCAAGAGGTACTAGCGGGGTCAGATACGCAGTATTTT
J: TRBJ2-7; D: TRBD1; size: -; V: TRBV20-1; CDR3: CSAGQGLF; DNA: TGCAGTGCGGGACAGGGCCTTTTC
J: TRBJ2-7; D: TRBD2; size: many; V: TRBV10-3; CDR3: CAISESRLAGAEQYF; DNA: TGTGCCATCAGTGAGTCTAGACTAGCGGGTGCCGAGCAGTACTTC
J: TRBJ2-7; D: -; size: few; V: TRBV18; CDR3: CASSPDSTYEQYF; DNA: TGTGCCAGCTCACCCGACTCTACCTACGAGCAGTACTTC
J: TRBJ2-1; D: TRBD2; size: few; V: TRBV4-2; CDR3: CASSQGGRLAGDPEQFF; DNA: TGTGCCAGCAGCCAAGGGGGGAGACTAGCGGGGGACCCTGAGCAGTTCTTC
J: TRBJ2-3; D: -; size: many; V: TRBV20-1; CDR3: CSAGYGTGGPDTQYF; DNA: TGCAGTGCTGGATACGGCACAGGCGGACCAGATACGCAGTATTTT
J: TRBJ2-7; D: TRBD2; size: -; V: TRBV10-3; CDR3: CAISEGASGGRKPYEQYF; DNA: TGTGCCATCAGTGAAGGGGCTAGCGGGGGGCGAAAACCCTACGAGCAGTACTTC
J: TRBJ2-3; D: TRBD1; size: few; V: TRBV2; CDR3: CASSPFWGQVTDTQYF; DNA: TGTGCCAGCAGCCCCTTCTGGGGACAGGTCACAGATACGCAGTATTTT
J: TRBJ1-1; D: -; size: few; V: TRBV20-1; CDR3: CSARDTGRYTEAFF; DNA: TGCAGTGCTAGAGATACGGGGAGGTACACTGAAGCTTTCTTT
J: TRBJ1-1; D: -; size: few; V: TRBV12-3/TRBV12-4; CDR3: CAGPSQGVDTEAFF; DNA: TGTGCCGGACCATCGCAGGGTGTGGACACTGAAGCTTTCTTT
J: TRBJ2-7; D: TRBD1; size: many; V: TRBV5-1; CDR3: CASSIRQGAWEQYF; DNA: TGCGCCAGCAGCATTAGACAGGGGGCGTGGGAGCAGTACTTC
J: TRBJ1-5; D: -; size: many; V: TRBV20-1; CDR3: CSVPAGASQPQHF; DNA: TGCAGTGTCCCTGCGGGGGCCTCGCAGCCCCAGCATTTT
J: TRBJ2-7; D: TRBD2; size: few; V: TRBV7-3; CDR3: CASSLTAPPQGSTSGRLYEQYF; DNA: TGTGCCAGCAGCTTAACCGCCCCTCCCCAGGGGTCGACTAGCGGGAGGTTATACGAGCAGTACTTC
J: TRBJ1-1; D: TRBD1; size: many; V: TRBV12-3/TRBV12-4; CDR3: CASSLAGTANTEAFF; DNA: TGTGCCAGCAGCCTAGCCGGGACAGCGAACACTGAAGCTTTCTTT
J: TRBJ2-3; D: -; size: many; V: TRBV20-1; CDR3: CSARDSLRLADTQYF; DNA: TGCAGTGCTAGAGATTCCCTTAGGTTGGCAGATACGCAGTATTTT
J: TRBJ2-7; D: TRBD1; size: many; V: TRBV9; CDR3: CASSPDRGRGEQYF; DNA: TGTGCCAGCAGCCCGGACAGGGGGCGTGGGGAGCAGTACTTC
J: TRBJ2-3; D: -; size: few; V: TRBV24-1; CDR3: CATSDTGSMADTQYF; DNA: TGTGCCACCAGTGATACTGGTTCAATGGCAGATACGCAGTATTTT
J: TRBJ2-3; D: -; size: many; V: TRBV5-1; CDR3: CASSHRGTDTQYF; DNA: TGCGCCAGCAGCCACCGTGGCACAGATACGCAGTATTTT
J: TRBJ2-5; D: -; size: many; V: TRBV10-3; CDR3: CAISADILETQYF; DNA: TGTGCCATCAGTGCGGACATCTTGGAGACCCAGTACTTC
J: TRBJ2-3; D: -; size: -; V: TRBV6-1; CDR3: CASSQNVQGFTDTQYF; DNA: TGTGCCAGCAGCCAGAACGTGCAGGGTTTCACAGATACGCAGTATTTT
J: TRBJ2-7; D: -; size: -; V: TRBV3-1; CDR3: CASSPYDIAYEQYF; DNA: TGTGCCAGCAGCCCATATGACATCGCCTACGAGCAGTACTTC
J: TRBJ2-2; D: TRBD2; size: few; V: TRBV29-1; CDR3: CSAARLAANTGELFF; DNA: TGCAGCGCCGCGAGACTAGCGGCGAACACCGGGGAGCTGTTTTTT
J: TRBJ2-6; D: -; size: many; V: TRBV5-5; CDR3: CASSLLGGLTGANVLTF; DNA: TGTGCCAGCAGCTTGTTGGGGGGATTGACTGGGGCCAACGTCCTGACTTTC
J: TRBJ2-3; D: TRBD2; size: -; V: TRBV11-2; CDR3: CASSRLAGLPRTDTQYF; DNA: TGTGCCAGCAGCCGACTAGCGGGGCTCCCCCGCACAGATACGCAGTATTTT